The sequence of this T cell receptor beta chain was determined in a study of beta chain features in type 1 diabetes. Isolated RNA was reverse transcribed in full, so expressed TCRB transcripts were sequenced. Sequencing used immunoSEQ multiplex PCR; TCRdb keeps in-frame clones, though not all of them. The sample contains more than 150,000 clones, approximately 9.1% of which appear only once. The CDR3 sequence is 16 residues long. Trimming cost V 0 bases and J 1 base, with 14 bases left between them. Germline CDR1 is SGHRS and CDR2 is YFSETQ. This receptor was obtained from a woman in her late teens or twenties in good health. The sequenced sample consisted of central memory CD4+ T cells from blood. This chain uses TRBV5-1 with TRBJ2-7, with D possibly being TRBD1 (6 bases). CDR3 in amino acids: CASSLAEQGLSYEQYF. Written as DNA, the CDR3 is TGCGCCAGCAGCTTGGCCGAACAGGGTCTTTCCTACGAGCAGTACTTC.